The 31 T cell receptor beta chains given below trace back to one sample, sequenced in a study of shared clonotypes between healthy human individuals. The data were produced by immunoSEQ multiplex PCR, yet TCRdb's version contains in-frame clones alone and is incomplete. The sample has about 2.2 million clones, 93% seen once. Naive CD8 cells lacked CD45RO and underwent positive selection for CCR7, leaving out terminally differentiated effector memory CD45RA+ cells. Sequenced sample: naive CD8+ T cells from PBMCs. The receptor source for this set is a man aged 18 to 29 in good health. Some clones in this sample may be carry-over from other donors' samples.

Note on this clone: Other DNA sequences in the sample encode the same CDR3. CDR3 sequence (DNA): TGTGCCAGCAGTTTTGGCCGCGAGCAGTACTTC. As protein: CASSFGREQYF. This chain uses TRBV27 with TRBJ2-7; D uncertain. CDR3 length: 11 residues. The germline V gene encodes CDR1 MNHEY and CDR2 SMNVEV (reference sequence). V was cut by 3 bases and J by 6 bases, with 6 bases left in between.

In regard to this clone: Other DNA sequences of this sample code for an identical CDR3. This rearrangement joins TRBV5-4 to TRBJ1-5; D ambiguous. CDR3 length: 12 residues. Between the trimmed V and J ends, which lost 4 bases and 4 bases, there was a span of 6 bases. Germline V lookup: CDR1 SGHNT, CDR2 YYREEE (reference sequence). The CDR3 loop reads CASSLPNQPQHF. CDR3 DNA: TGTGCCAGCAGCCTCCCTAATCAGCCCCAGCATTTT.

The genes are TRBV7-9 and TRBJ1-1; D is possibly TRBD1 (6 bases). Trimming took 5 bases from V and 3 from J, leaving 13 bases between them. The CDR3 consists of 14 residues. Germline CDR1 is SEHNR and CDR2 is FQNEAQ (reference sequence). Here the CDR3 reads CASSPSGGHTEAFF. The CDR3, as DNA: TGTGCCAGCAGCCCAAGCGGGGGCCACACTGAAGCTTTCTTT.

This rearrangement joins TRBV5-4 to TRBJ1-2; possibly TRBD1 for D (5 bases). The germline V gene encodes CDR1 SGHNT and CDR2 YYREEE (reference sequence). CDR3 length equals 16 residues. V lost 4 bases and J lost 4, with 20 bases in between. The CDR3 sequence: CASSQAGNDRVYGYTF. The CDR3 DNA reads TGTGCCAGCAGCCAGGCGGGGAACGACAGAGTCTATGGCTACACCTTC.

This clone was observed a single time. This sequence joins TRBV30 and TRBJ2-7; D not resolved. This CDR3 is built from 14 residues. Trimming removed 3 bases at V and 2 bases at J, with 14 bases between. Germline values: CDR1 GTSNPN, CDR2 SVGIG (reference sequence). CDR3 coding DNA: TGTGCCTGGAGCCGGCGGCAGCTCCCCTACGAGCAGTACTTC. Amino acid sequence: CAWSRRQLPYEQYF.

The V and J genes are TRBV13 and TRBJ2-7; TRBD2 agrees at 9 bases. The CDR3 is 15 residues long. With V trimmed by 6 bases and J by 3 bases, 9 bases remained unmatched. The germline V gene has CDR1 PRHDT and CDR2 FYEKMQ (reference sequence). Written as DNA, the CDR3 is TGTGCCAGCAGACCTAGCGGGGCGGATCTCTACGAGCAGTACTTC. It encodes CASRPSGADLYEQYF.

The V and J genes are TRBV7-9 and TRBJ2-1, with a tentative D call TRBD2 (6 bases). V dropped 0 bases and J dropped 8 bases, with 17 bases sitting between them. This CDR3 has 16 amino acids. Germline CDR1 is SEHNR and CDR2 is FQNEAQ (reference sequence). CDR3 DNA: TGTGCCAGCAGCTTAGCTAAGGAGGGCCGTATCTATGAGCAGTTCTTC. Translating gives CASSLAKEGRIYEQFF. Supplemented by reference TRBV7-9 and TRBJ2-1, the full variable domain reads DTGVSQNPRHKITKRGQNVTFRCDPISEHNRLYWYRQTLGQGPEFLTYFQNEAQLEKSRLLSDRFSAERPKGSFSTLEIQRTEQGDSAMYLCASSLAKEGRIYEQFFGPGTRLTVL.

This chain links TRBV27 with TRBJ1-1; a possible D gene is TRBD1 (5 bases). This CDR3 region has 15 residues. Germline CDR1 is MNHEY and CDR2 is SMNVEV (reference sequence). Trimming took 1 base from V and 3 from J, leaving 12 bases between them. The CDR3 loop is CASSLFGDGDTEAFF. DNA for the CDR3: TGTGCCAGCAGTTTATTTGGGGACGGGGACACTGAAGCTTTCTTT.

The chain employs TRBV2 and TRBJ1-1; D possibly corresponds to TRBD1 (5 bases). CDR1 and CDR2 from the germline V gene are SNHLY and FYNNEI. This CDR3 region has 13 residues. V was pared by 7 bases and J by 5 bases, with 14 bases between. The CDR3 DNA is TGTGCCAGCATGGCGTTCCAGGGAACTGAAGCTTTCTTT. It yields the protein CASMAFQGTEAFF.

In this sample, this clone turned up once. This chain joins TRBV6-1 and TRBJ2-1; D not resolved. The germline V and J ends were trimmed by 2 bases and 0 bases, with 5 bases remaining between them. The CDR3 contains 14 residues. CDR1 and CDR2 from the germline V gene are MNHNS and SASEGT. The CDR3 DNA reads as TGTGCCAGCAGTGAAAAGGGCTCCTACAATGAGCAGTTCTTC. Translation gives CASSEKGSYNEQFF.

The CDR3 bases are TGCGCCAGCAGTGAGTCGCGGTTCGGGGAGACCCAGTACTTC. This encodes CASSESRFGETQYF. The chain carries TRBV10-1 and TRBJ2-5; D unclear. This CDR3 is built from 14 residues. Trimming pared 0 bases from V and 5 bases from J, leaving 10 bases between. The germline gives CDR1 WNHNN, CDR2 SYGVQD (reference sequence).

J is TRBJ2-5 and V is TRBV27; TRBD2 is a possible D gene (6 bases). CDR1 is MNHEY, CDR2 SMNVEV, per germline (reference sequence). V was pared by 4 bases and J by 5 bases, with 17 bases between. This CDR3 region has 15 residues. CDR3 DNA sequence: TGTGCCAGCAGTTCACCGGGACGCGGAGGGGAGACCCAGTACTTC. Its protein product is CASSSPGRGGETQYF.

The table lists this clone with a count of one. The rearrangement uses TRBV25-1 and TRBJ2-7; D not certain. V was trimmed by 1 base and J by 4 bases, leaving 8 bases between them. CDR3 length: 13 residues. From germline, CDR1 is MGHDK and CDR2 SYGVNS. CDR3 loop: CASSESWGYEQYF. CDR3 coding DNA: TGTGCCAGCAGTGAATCTTGGGGATACGAGCAGTACTTC.

The gene calls are TRBV27 and TRBJ1-6; 7 bases map to TRBD1. Germline lookup yields CDR1 MNHEY and CDR2 SMNVEV (reference sequence). Germline trimming cut 6 bases from V and 7 bases from J; bases unmatched to any gene: 15. The CDR3 spans 17 residues. In DNA, the CDR3 is TGTGCCAGCAGATTTACTATGGGAGGGGGCCCAAATTCACCCCTCCACTTT. Translating gives CASRFTMGGGPNSPLHF.

The V call is TRBV11-2, the J call TRBJ2-5; 9 bases are shared with TRBD2. Germline lookup yields CDR1 SGHAT and CDR2 FQNNGV. The length of the CDR3 is 16 residues. With 5 bases clipped from V and 4 bases from J, the junction kept 11 bases outside the gene matches. DNA for the CDR3: TGTGCCAGCAGCCCCCCAGGCGCGGGAGGGCGAGAGACCCAGTACTTC. It yields the protein CASSPPGAGGRETQYF.

The chain combines TRBV19 with TRBJ2-7, with 8 bases identical to TRBD2. The V gene's germline CDR1 is LNHDA and CDR2 SQIVND (reference sequence). This CDR3 contains 14 residues. J was trimmed by 2 bases and V by 3 bases; bases with no gene match: 3. The CDR3 loop is CASSIREGPYEQYF. The CDR3 DNA reads as TGTGCCAGTAGTATCCGGGAGGGTCCCTACGAGCAGTACTTC.

This chain joins TRBV7-9 and TRBJ1-1; D is uncertain. The length of the CDR3 is 13 residues. The V gene's germline CDR1 is SEHNR and CDR2 FQNEAQ (reference sequence). V was pared by 7 bases and J by 1 base, with 10 bases between. The CDR3 DNA follows: TGTGCCAGCAAAACAGCATCGAACACTGAAGCTTTCTTT. Encoded protein: CASKTASNTEAFF.

J is TRBJ1-2 and V is TRBV10-3; TRBD1 aligns across 7 bases. The germline V gene encodes CDR1 ENHRY and CDR2 SYGVKD. The CDR3 consists of 14 residues. After removal of 4 bases from V and 3 bases from J, the junction contained 5 bases not matched to a gene. The DNA for the CDR3 is TGTGCCATCAGTGGGGGGACAGATCACTATGGCTACACCTTC. Protein product: CAISGGTDHYGYTF.

The chain recombines TRBV11-1 with TRBJ2-7; D is perhaps TRBD1 (7 bases). Germline loops: CDR1 SGHAT, CDR2 FQDESV (reference sequence). Trimming left V 0 bases short and J 3 bases short, with 12 bases between. The length of the CDR3 is 15 residues. The CDR3 DNA reads TGTGCCAGCAGCTTAGCGCGGGACAGATACTACGAGCAGTACTTC. Translation: CASSLARDRYYEQYF.

The gene calls are TRBV9 and TRBJ2-7; 10 bases line up with TRBD2. V was pared by 4 bases and J by 6 bases, with 7 bases of the junction left unmatched. CDR3 size: 14 residues. Germline V gene sequence: CDR1 SGDLS, CDR2 YYNGEE. DNA of the CDR3: TGTGCCAGCAGCTCTAGCGGGAGCCCCTCCGAGCAGTACTTC. Its translation is CASSSSGSPSEQYF.

In DNA, the CDR3 is TGTGCCAGCAGTGTCTCAGGGTACCCCTACGAGCAGTACTTC. The encoded protein is CASSVSGYPYEQYF. J is TRBJ2-7 and V is TRBV2, with a weak D call TRBD1 (5 bases). V lost 4 bases and J 2 bases, leaving 12 bases between the germline ends. This CDR3 is 14 amino acids long. CDR1 and CDR2 (germline): SNHLY, FYNNEI.

A word on this clone: Other DNA sequences in the sample encode the same CDR3. The V gene is TRBV9, the J gene TRBJ2-2, with 7 bases that match TRBD2. The germline V gene has CDR1 SGDLS and CDR2 YYNGEE. Germline trimming cut 0 bases from V and 2 bases from J; bases unmatched to any gene: 7. This CDR3 has 17 amino acids. The CDR3 sequence is CASSVVASGVNTGELFF. DNA of the CDR3: TGTGCCAGCAGCGTAGTAGCCAGCGGGGTTAACACCGGGGAGCTGTTTTTT.

The CDR3 DNA is TGCAGCGTTGAAGGTGTGGAGGAAGACGAGCAGTACTTC. Encoded protein: CSVEGVEEDEQYF. The chain joins TRBV29-1 to TRBJ2-7; D possibly corresponds to TRBD2 (5 bases). The germline V gene has CDR1 SQVTM and CDR2 ANQGSEA. The CDR3 runs 13 residues. Trimming cost V 1 base and J 5 bases, with 12 bases left between them.

This clone has only one observation. This sequence joins TRBV28 and TRBJ1-2; TRBD1 agrees at 7 bases. V shed 9 bases, J shed 5 bases, and the junction held 12 bases outside the gene matches. This CDR3 is 14 amino acids long. Germline V gives CDR1 MDHEN, CDR2 SYDVKM. DNA of the CDR3: TGTGCCAGTATTCCCCGGACAGGTCGTTATGGCTACACCTTC. This translates into CASIPRTGRYGYTF.

The genes are TRBV6-1 and TRBJ2-5; D may be TRBD1 or TRBD2 (5 bases each). Trimming pared 2 bases from V and 5 bases from J, leaving 12 bases between. This CDR3 comprises 14 residues. CDR1 MNHNS and CDR2 SASEGT come from the germline V gene. CDR3 in DNA: TGTGCCAGCAGTGAATTGTCCGGGGCGGAGACCCAGTACTTC. Translated, it gives CASSELSGAETQYF.

This clone was counted a single time. V and J are TRBV9 and TRBJ2-1; 12 nucleotides line up with TRBD2. This CDR3 spans 17 amino acids. CDR1 SGDLS and CDR2 YYNGEE come from the germline V gene. The ends lost 3 bases at V and 0 bases at J; junction bases unmatched: 4. DNA for the CDR3: TGTGCCAGCAGCGGGACTAGCGGGAAGAGCTCCTACAATGAGCAGTTCTTC. Translated: CASSGTSGKSSYNEQFF.

The V and J genes are TRBV30 and TRBJ1-5, with 8 bases lining up with TRBD1. This CDR3 region has 15 residues. The germline gives CDR1 GTSNPN, CDR2 SVGIG (reference sequence). V shed 0 bases, J shed 7 bases, and the junction held 8 bases outside the gene matches. CDR3: CAWSVPGGMRQPQHF. The CDR3 coding sequence is TGTGCCTGGAGTGTGCCAGGGGGCATGAGGCAGCCCCAGCATTTT.

The V call is TRBV11-1, the J call TRBJ2-7; D call uncertain. This CDR3 has 13 residues. With 5 bases removed from V and 1 base from J, the gap between germline ends came to 9 bases. Germline CDR1 SGHAT, CDR2 FQDESV (reference sequence). In nucleotides, the CDR3 is TGTGCCAGCAGCCCAAGCCCTTCCTACGAGCAGTACTTC. Translating gives CASSPSPSYEQYF.

Details on this clone: Other DNA sequences within the sample encode an identical CDR3. The rearrangement uses TRBV9 and TRBJ2-5, with 7 bases aligning to TRBD1. V lost 2 bases, J lost 3 bases, and 4 bases stayed unmatched. Germline V gives CDR1 SGDLS, CDR2 YYNGEE. This CDR3 has 14 amino acids. The CDR3 protein is CASSVGDSKETQYF. The DNA for the CDR3 is TGTGCCAGCAGCGTCGGGGACAGTAAAGAGACCCAGTACTTC.

The V and J genes are TRBV19 and TRBJ2-1; D remains ambiguous. From germline, CDR1 is LNHDA and CDR2 SQIVND (reference sequence). The length of the CDR3 is 11 residues. V lost 7 bases and J 5 bases, leaving 6 bases between the germline ends. For the CDR3, the DNA is TGTGCCAGTAATACTAACAATGAGCAGTTCTTC. It codes for CASNTNNEQFF.

The chain couples TRBV30 to TRBJ1-2; a weak D match, TRBD1 (5 bases). Trimming cost V 5 bases and J 4 bases, with 14 bases left between them. The CDR3 runs 13 residues. CDR1 is GTSNPN and CDR2 is SVGIG in the germline V gene (reference sequence). As DNA, the CDR3 is TGTGCCTGGTATCAGGGAGTTTCCTATGGCTACACCTTC. As protein: CAWYQGVSYGYTF. Filled out from reference TRBV30 and TRBJ1-2, the complete variable domain reads SQTIHQWPATLVQPVGSPLSLECTVEGTSNPNLYWYRQAAGRGLQLLFYSVGIGQISSEVPQNLSASRPQDRQFILSSKKLLLSDSGFYLCAWYQGVSYGYTFGSGTRLTVV.